This T cell receptor beta chain was sequenced during a study of blood T cell repertoires in COVID-19. Study-level background: PBMCs, B-cell-depleted T cells, or T cells provided the cDNA or gDNA that made up the material.

The cohort comprised adults aged about 18 to 90 years residing in around 25 US areas. Cohorts were determined from participant-reported clinical history. The germline CDR1 and CDR2 sequences are SQVTM and ANQGSEA. Trimming took 7 bases from V and 0 from J; bases not matched to a gene: 7. CDR3 size: 15 residues. Original methodology: Nucleated cell number was recorded as an estimate derived from reference gene primer amplification. Here immunoSEQ multiplex PCR was the method, and the copy in TCRdb shows in-frame clones only, minus some. V and J calls and clone size are copied from that table; D and trimming were computed from the DNA. The profile shows 300,000 to 400,000 clones, around 86% of them singletons. The table lists this clone with a count of one.

The rearrangement uses TRBV29-1 and TRBJ1-3; 9 bases agree with TRBD1. The receptor was derived from a woman aged 40 to 50 with acute COVID-19. Sequenced: PBMCs or T cells enriched from blood (not recorded which). CDR3 bases: TGCAGCGCCCGGGACAGGGCCAGCTCTGGAAACACCATATATTTT. Translating gives CSARDRASSGNTIYF.